The rows below give T cell receptor beta chains drawn from one sample of a study of cytomegalovirus exposure and HLA in healthy donors. The data were produced by immunoSEQ multiplex PCR, yet TCRdb's version contains in-frame clones alone and is incomplete. The sample shows 130,000 or so clones, 73% of them seen only once. The sample taken for sequencing was PBMCs. The source of these receptors is a woman in her thirties or forties in good health and CMV-seropositive. The conserved cysteine and the conserved F or W are not part of the CDR3 here.

j_call	v_call	cdr3_aa
TRBJ1-4	TRBV2	ASRITGPSSSEKLF
TRBJ2-2	TRBV7-2	ASSFGTGNTGELF
TRBJ2-1	TRBV18	ASSPGGLQDNEQF
TRBJ1-1	TRBV5-1	ASSPIQGPNTEAF
TRBJ2-3	TRBV14	ASQALTDTQY
TRBJ2-7	TRBV7-2	ASSFRAGEVGEQY
TRBJ1-5	TRBV16	ASSQVRTAEQPQH
TRBJ2-2	TRBV28	ASAERTGELF
TRBJ1-2	TRBV13	ASSLGQNYGYT
TRBJ1-4	TRBV19	ASSPRQVVATNEKLF
TRBJ2-6	TRBV4-3	ASSQVTGGTLFGGANVLT